What follows describes a single T cell receptor (beta chain). This clonotype was seen a handful of times. This clone's antigen is unknown. Per-base qualities were not stored, and no clone one base away is much larger. These data originate in a study of early T cells in non-severe SARS-CoV-2 infection (dated by TCRdb to the early 2020s). Background for the entire study: Bulk RNA from unsorted whole blood was used for TCR sequencing, so alpha and beta chains could not be paired. Study-level results and caveats: Matching against VDJdb was skewed toward anti-spike CD8 responses, likely underestimated virus-specific expansions, and missed private and CD4 specificities.

This was a case-control study nested in a cohort of healthcare workers in London, UK, who had nasopharyngeal swab PCR tests and blood samples taken every week. Healthcare workers were recruited during the week of the UK lockdown, between 23 and 31 March 2020, and followed weekly for up to roughly 15 weeks. The CDR3 runs 12 residues from the cysteine to the phenylalanine. CDR3 DNA only is kept here, 36 bases in frame from base 1. Relative to germline, V is 5 bases shorter and J is 3 bases shorter, with 11 bases between their ends. Based on the germline V gene, the CDR1 and CDR2 sequences are SQVTM and ANQGSEA. The method was 5' RACE. Sequenced on a NextSeq 500. The TCR library protocol attached unique molecular identifiers to individual cDNA molecules to correct for sequencing error and PCR bias. Both TCR alpha and beta chains were sequenced, and tight co-correlation was observed between alpha and beta sequence abundances in each sample. Under the source paper's analysis protocol: Decombinator V4 was used to annotate the V gene, J gene and CDR3 of the TCR sequences. TCRs were defined as expanded if a significant change between any two time points was detected under a Poisson model with p below 0.0001. Abundances of TCRs were expressed as counts per million after normalisation to the total number of TCRs sequenced in each sample. MAIT TCRs were defined by TRAV1-2 paired with TRAJ12, TRAJ20 or TRAJ33, and iNKT TCRs by TRAV10 paired with TRAJ18. A search of VDJdb, accessed on 1 November 2021, was run for TCRs annotated to CMV, EBV and SARS-CoV-2, with TCRs annotated for multiple antigens excluded. TCRdb reworked the public reads: Q25 trimming with fastp, MiXCR clone assembly, productive beta chains retained. One record per CDR3 amino acid sequence lists the most common genes and DNA. TCRdb, not the authors, supplied the V and J calls. Within this sample are around 81,000 distinct CDR3 sequences, with around 15% of them counted one time only. The ten largest account for approximately 10% of the sample.

The TCR comes from an adult who was a healthcare worker with PCR-confirmed SARS-CoV-2 infection or an uninfected control (not recorded which). The rearranged chain carries TRBV29-1 and TRBJ2-7; a confident D gene designation cannot be given. Sequences were obtained from whole blood. CDR3 sequence: CSVKGGIYEQYF. The DNA sequence is TGCAGCGTTAAGGGTGGGATCTACGAGCAGTACTTC.